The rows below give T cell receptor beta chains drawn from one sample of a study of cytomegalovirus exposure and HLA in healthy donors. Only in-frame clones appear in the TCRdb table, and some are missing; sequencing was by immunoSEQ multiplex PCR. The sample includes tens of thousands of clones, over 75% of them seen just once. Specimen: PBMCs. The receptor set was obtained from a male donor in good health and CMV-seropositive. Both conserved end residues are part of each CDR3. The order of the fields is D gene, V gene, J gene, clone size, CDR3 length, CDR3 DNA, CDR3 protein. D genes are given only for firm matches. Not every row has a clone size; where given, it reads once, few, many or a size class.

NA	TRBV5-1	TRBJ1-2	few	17	TGCGCCAGCAGGCCCGGGACACCGCGACCAAAACCCTATGGCTACACCTTC	CASRPGTPRPKPYGYTF
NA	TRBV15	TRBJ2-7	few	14	TGTGCCACCAGCTCCCGGGTTACAGGGTCCGAGCAGTACTTC	CATSSRVTGSEQYF
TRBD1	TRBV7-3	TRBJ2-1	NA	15	TGTGCCAGCAGCTTAAACCCAGGGGGTTACAATGAGCAGTTCTTC	CASSLNPGGYNEQFF
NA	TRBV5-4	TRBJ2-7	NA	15	TGTGCCAGCAGCGCGGCGGGCGGACCCACCTACGAGCAGTACTTC	CASSAAGGPTYEQYF
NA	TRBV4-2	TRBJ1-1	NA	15	TGTGCCAGCAGCCAAGATGGGGGGGCGAGCACTGAAGCTTTCTTT	CASSQDGGASTEAFF
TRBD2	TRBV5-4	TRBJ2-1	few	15	TGTGCCAGCAGATATAGCGGGAGGGCCTACAATGAGCAGTTCTTC	CASRYSGRAYNEQFF
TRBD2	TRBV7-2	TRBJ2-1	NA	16	TGTGCCAGCAGCGGCGGACTAGCGGGAGGAGCTATTGAGCAGTTCTTC	CASSGGLAGGAIEQFF
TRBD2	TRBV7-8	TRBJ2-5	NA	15	TGTGCCAGCAGCGGGAGCGGGGGCATCGCTGAGACCCAGTACTTC	CASSGSGGIAETQYF
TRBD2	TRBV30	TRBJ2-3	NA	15	TGTGCCTGGAGTGCCGCGGGGGGGATCACAGATACGCAGTATTTT	CAWSAAGGITDTQYF
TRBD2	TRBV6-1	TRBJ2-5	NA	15	TGTGCCAGCAGTGCTGAAGCGGGGGGGCCCGAGACCCAGTACTTC	CASSAEAGGPETQYF
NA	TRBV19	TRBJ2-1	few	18	TGTGCCAGTAGTATAGCCCCCATACAGGGCTACTCCTACAATGAGCAGTTCTTC	CASSIAPIQGYSYNEQFF
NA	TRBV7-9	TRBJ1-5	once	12	TGTTCCAGCAGCTTCAGCGGTCAGCCCCAGCATTTT	CSSSFSGQPQHF
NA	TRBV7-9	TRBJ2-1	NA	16	TGTGCCAGCAGCTTAGCCCCTATACCCTCCTACAATGAGCAGTTCTTC	CASSLAPIPSYNEQFF
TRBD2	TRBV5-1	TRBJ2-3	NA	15	TGCGCCAGCAGCGGAGGGACTAGCGGGGGGGATACGCAGTATTTT	CASSGGTSGGDTQYF
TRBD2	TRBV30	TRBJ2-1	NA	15	TGTGCCTGGAGTGGGGGACTAGCGGGAGGGAATGAGCAGTTCTTC	CAWSGGLAGGNEQFF
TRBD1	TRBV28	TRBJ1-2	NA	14	TGTGCCAGCAGCCCGGGACAGATCTTCTATGGCTACACCTTC	CASSPGQIFYGYTF
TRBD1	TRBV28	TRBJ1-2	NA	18	TGTGCCAGCAGCCAGGACAGGGATGAAGAGGAAAGTGACTATGGCTACACCTTC	CASSQDRDEEESDYGYTF
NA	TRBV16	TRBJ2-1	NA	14	TGTGCCAGCAGCCAATCTCCCAGGGCAAATGAGCAGTTCTTC	CASSQSPRANEQFF
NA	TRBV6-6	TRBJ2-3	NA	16	TGTGCCAGCAGTAGCAACACCCGTGGCAGGGAAGATACGCAGTATTTT	CASSSNTRGREDTQYF
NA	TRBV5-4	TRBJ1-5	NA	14	TGTGCCAGCAGTTCTGAACCCCAGGGTCAGCCCCAGCATTTT	CASSSEPQGQPQHF
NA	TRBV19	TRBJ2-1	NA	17	TGTGCCAGTAGTATATTACAGGGGGGGGTTTCCTACAATGAGCAGTTCTTC	CASSILQGGVSYNEQFF
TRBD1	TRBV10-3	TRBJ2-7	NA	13	TGTGCCATCGGAACAGGGGCTGAATACGAGCAGTACTTC	CAIGTGAEYEQYF
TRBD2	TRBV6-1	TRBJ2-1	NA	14	TGTGCCAGCAGTGAACAAGGCGGGGGTAATGAGCAGTTCTTC	CASSEQGGGNEQFF
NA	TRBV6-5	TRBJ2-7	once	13	TGTGCCAGCAGTTATTCTGGAGTGTACGAGCAGTACTTC	CASSYSGVYEQYF
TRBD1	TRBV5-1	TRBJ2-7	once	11	TGCGCCAGCAACGGACAGGGCGGGCAGTACTTC	CASNGQGGQYF
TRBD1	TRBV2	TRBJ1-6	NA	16	TGTGCCAGCTATTCCTTGGGACAGGGGGTTTATTCACCCCTCCACTTT	CASYSLGQGVYSPLHF
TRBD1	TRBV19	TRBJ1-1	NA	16	TGTGCCAGTAGTCCCGGACAGGGAGGAATAAGCACTGAAGCTTTCTTT	CASSPGQGGISTEAFF
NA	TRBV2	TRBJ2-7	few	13	TGTGCCAGCCTATGGGACACCGCCTACGAGCAGTACTTC	CASLWDTAYEQYF